This is a list of T cell receptor beta chains from one sample in a study of T cells after yellow fever vaccination. Via MiXCR, TCRdb re-called the 5' RACE reads, giving one row per CDR3 protein. The profile shows some 320,000 distinct CDR3 sequences, around 8.6% of them singletons. Sample: CD4+ T cells sorted from PBMCs, taken 5 days after the yellow fever booster vaccination. The source is a man younger than 35 who received the YFV17D yellow fever vaccine. The CDR3 runs from the conserved cysteine through the conserved F or W. D genes are given only for firm matches. The size entry is marked missing in some rows and otherwise reads once, few, many or a size class.

V	J	size	D	CDR3	DNA
TRBV6-5	TRBJ2-5	NA	NA	CATCGGNCETQYF	TGTGCCACCTGTGGGGGGAACTGTGAGACCCAGTACTTC
TRBV3-1	TRBJ2-3	NA	NA	CASSSLRSGTQYF	TGTGCCAGCAGCTCCCTCAGATCTGGTACGCAGTATTTT
TRBV18	TRBJ1-5	NA	NA	CASSPDQGNQPQHF	TGTGCCAGCTCACCGGATCAGGGCAATCAGCCCCAGCATTTT
TRBV6-1	TRBJ1-2	NA	NA	CASSEGPLLLYTF	TGTGCCAGCAGTGAGGGTCCTCTCTTACTCTACACCTTC
TRBV6-2/TRBV6-3	TRBJ2-1	few	TRBD1	CASSPYRGYNEQFF	TGTGCCAGCAGTCCGTACAGGGGGTACAATGAGCAGTTCTTC
TRBV5-1	TRBJ2-5	NA	TRBD1	CASSLGQGAVETQYF	TGCGCCAGCAGCTTAGGACAGGGGGCGGTGGAGACCCAGTACTTC
TRBV27	TRBJ1-6	NA	NA	CASSLRGGMDSPLHF	TGTGCCAGCAGTTTACGTGGTGGCATGGATTCACCCCTCCACTTT
TRBV19	TRBJ2-4	NA	NA	CASSINPSNIQYF	TGTGCCAGTAGTATAAACCCGTCAAACATTCAGTACTTC
TRBV19	TRBJ1-2	NA	NA	CAVGRGTRGLYGYTF	TGTGCAGTAGGTCGTGGGACAAGGGGCCTCTATGGCTACACCTTC
TRBV7-4	TRBJ1-2	many	NA	CASILGGYSPDYTF	TGTGCCAGCATCTTAGGCGGCTACTCCCCCGACTACACCTTC
TRBV25-1	TRBJ1-6	NA	TRBD1	CASSETGAWNSPLHF	TGTGCCAGCAGTGAAACAGGGGCTTGGAATTCACCCCTCCACTTT
TRBV20-1	TRBJ1-1	many	NA	CSAIPYGGAKNTEAFF	TGCAGTGCTATCCCTTACGGCGGGGCTAAGAACACTGAAGCTTTCTTT
TRBV25-1	TRBJ2-6	NA	NA	CASSDLLSGANVLTF	TGTGCCAGCAGTGATCTCCTCTCTGGGGCCAACGTCCTGACTTTC
TRBV7-9	TRBJ2-1	many	TRBD2	CASSPRGVSGNEQFF	TGTGCCAGCAGCCCCCGGGGGGTAAGCGGCAATGAGCAGTTCTTC
TRBV5-1	TRBJ2-5	few	NA	CASSLVAGMETQYF	TGCGCCAGCAGCTTGGTTGCAGGGATGGAGACCCAGTACTTC
TRBV12-3/TRBV12-4	TRBJ2-2	many	NA	CASSFRPGELFF	TGTGCCAGCAGTTTTCGCCCCGGGGAGCTGTTTTTT
TRBV7-2	TRBJ1-2	few	TRBD1	CASSPPGQGDGGYTF	TGTGCCAGCAGCCCTCCGGGACAGGGGGACGGAGGCTACACCTTC
TRBV5-1	TRBJ1-6	NA	TRBD1	CASSGQGHSYNSPLHF	TGCGCCAGCAGCGGACAGGGCCACTCCTATAATTCACCCCTCCACTTT
TRBV14	TRBJ1-1	NA	NA	CASSQGSGPGRNTEAFF	TGTGCCAGCAGCCAAGGTTCCGGCCCGGGAAGGAACACTGAAGCTTTCTTT
TRBV25-1	TRBJ1-6	few	NA	CASSESRTLHF	TGTGCCAGCAGTGAATCCCGGACCCTCCACTTT
TRBV5-4	TRBJ2-3	NA	TRBD2	CASSPAGGGVTDTQYF	TGTGCCAGCAGCCCCGCGGGCGGGGGGGTTACAGATACGCAGTATTTT
TRBV11-2	TRBJ2-7	NA	NA	CASSTQGYGNYEQYF	TGTGCCAGCAGCACTCAGGGTTATGGGAACTACGAGCAGTACTTC
TRBV23-1	TRBJ1-2	few	NA	CASSPWLGGNNYGYTF	TGCGCCAGCAGTCCCTGGCTGGGAGGGAATAACTATGGCTACACCTTC
TRBV20-1	TRBJ1-2	few	NA	CSARDGGLYGYTF	TGCAGTGCTAGAGATGGGGGGCTCTATGGCTACACCTTC
TRBV5-6	TRBJ2-6	NA	TRBD1	CASSESTGTNVLSF	TGTGCCAGCAGCGAATCGACAGGGACCAACGTCCTGTCTTTC
TRBV3-1	TRBJ1-5	NA	NA	CASSLDVYQPQHF	TGTGCCAGCAGCCTCGACGTTTACCAGCCCCAGCATTTT
TRBV18	TRBJ1-2	few	NA	CASSPPVTGRASLGYTF	TGTGCCAGCTCACCACCGGTCACCGGACGGGCAAGCCTTGGCTACACCTTC
TRBV6-5	TRBJ1-1	NA	NA	CASSYLPVNTEAFF	TGTGCCAGCAGTTACCTTCCGGTGAACACTGAAGCTTTCTTT
TRBV11-3	TRBJ1-1	few	NA	CASSTGMNTEAFF	TGTGCCAGCAGCACAGGCATGAACACTGAAGCTTTCTTT
TRBV4-3	TRBJ2-5	few	NA	CASSQDGALGGTQYF	TGCGCCAGCAGCCAAGATGGGGCTCTGGGGGGGACCCAGTACTTC
TRBV7-2	TRBJ1-5	many	NA	CASSFMGSNQPQHF	TGTGCCAGCAGCTTCATGGGCTCGAATCAGCCCCAGCATTTT
TRBV2	TRBJ1-2	many	NA	CASSDGRSYGYTF	TGTGCCAGCAGTGATGGGAGGTCCTATGGCTACACCTTC
TRBV5-1	TRBJ2-5	many	TRBD1	CASSHGTVQETQYF	TGCGCCAGCAGCCACGGGACAGTTCAAGAGACCCAGTACTTC
TRBV6-6	TRBJ1-6	few	NA	CASRFQGTVGSSYNSPLHF	TGTGCCAGCAGGTTCCAGGGGACGGTGGGAAGCTCCTATAATTCACCCCTCCACTTT
TRBV4-1	TRBJ1-1	many	TRBD1	CASSRDRVNTEAFF	TGTGCCAGTAGTAGGGACAGGGTGAACACTGAAGCTTTCTTT
TRBV6-2/TRBV6-3	TRBJ1-1	many	NA	CASSYSGYGTEAFF	TGTGCCAGCAGTTACTCAGGGTATGGCACTGAAGCTTTCTTT
TRBV7-2	TRBJ2-5	many	NA	CASSPAGYIQETQYF	TGTGCCAGCTCCCCCGCGGGGTATATCCAAGAGACCCAGTACTTC
TRBV6-1	TRBJ2-3	many	TRBD2	CASSGRLAGGTDTQYF	TGTGCCAGCAGTGGACGCCTAGCGGGGGGTACAGATACGCAGTATTTT
TRBV12-3/TRBV12-4	TRBJ1-2	many	NA	CASSLSPGVVGYTF	TGTGCCAGCAGTTTAAGCCCAGGGGTTGTTGGCTACACCTTC
TRBV6-2/TRBV6-3	TRBJ2-5	NA	NA	CASTPTRQGLGETQYF	TGTGCCAGCACCCCGACACGGCAGGGGCTGGGAGAGACCCAGTACTTC
TRBV5-1	TRBJ2-3	once	NA	CASSLDRGDRTDTQYF	TGCGCCAGCAGCTTGGATCGTGGGGACCGCACAGATACGCAGTATTTT
TRBV28	TRBJ2-7	NA	NA	CASSLRRDF	TGTGCCAGCAGTTTGAGGAGGGACTTC
TRBV6-2/TRBV6-3	TRBJ2-7	NA	NA	CASSKSSYEQYF	TGTGCCAGCAGTAAGAGCTCCTACGAGCAGTACTTC
TRBV5-1	TRBJ1-2	many	NA	CASSLLSDYGYTF	TGCGCCAGCAGCTTGTTATCCGACTATGGCTACACCTTC
TRBV5-1	TRBJ1-1	few	TRBD1	CASSLDPQGALNTEAFF	TGCGCCAGCAGCTTAGACCCACAGGGGGCCCTGAACACTGAAGCTTTCTTT
TRBV20-1	TRBJ1-4	NA	NA	CSAPDSVNEKLFF	TGCAGTGCTCCGGACAGCGTTAATGAAAAACTGTTTTTT
TRBV7-3	TRBJ2-4	few	NA	CASSQLHGRENIQYF	TGTGCCAGCAGCCAACTCCATGGACGGGAAAACATTCAGTACTTC
TRBV12-3/TRBV12-4	TRBJ1-2	NA	NA	CASSQRRGYGYTF	TGTGCCAGCAGCCAAAGGCGGGGATATGGCTACACCTTC
TRBV11-2	TRBJ1-2	many	NA	CASSLDHTNYGYTF	TGTGCCAGCAGCTTAGATCACACGAACTATGGCTACACCTTC
TRBV29-1	TRBJ1-1	many	NA	CSATLNTEAFF	TGCAGCGCCACACTGAACACTGAAGCTTTCTTT
TRBV4-3	TRBJ2-3	few	TRBD2	CASSQVWLAGARASTDTQYF	TGCGCCAGCAGCCAAGTATGGTTAGCGGGGGCCAGAGCTAGCACAGATACGCAGTATTTT
TRBV15	TRBJ1-5	NA	NA	CATSPTGDRGQPQHF	TGTGCCACCAGCCCAACGGGGGACCGAGGTCAGCCCCAGCATTTT
TRBV10-3	TRBJ1-4	NA	NA	CAISHDTYEKLFF	TGTGCCATCAGCCACGACACTTATGAAAAACTGTTTTTT
TRBV20-1	TRBJ2-5	NA	NA	CSAELGLETQYF	TGCAGTGCTGAGTTGGGGTTGGAGACCCAGTACTTC
TRBV7-6	TRBJ2-2	few	TRBD1	CASSGSDRGAGELFF	TGTGCCAGCAGTGGGTCGGACAGGGGGGCCGGGGAGCTGTTTTTT
TRBV20-1	TRBJ2-5	many	NA	CSARDFARVGGTQYF	TGCAGTGCTAGAGATTTTGCGCGGGTTGGGGGCACCCAGTACTTC
TRBV11-2	TRBJ2-3	NA	TRBD1	CASSSTGVGTDTQYF	TGTGCCAGCAGCTCTACAGGGGTTGGGACAGATACGCAGTATTTT
TRBV11-2	TRBJ1-2	few	NA	CASSFSSVGYGYTF	TGTGCCAGCAGCTTTTCTTCAGTTGGCTATGGCTACACCTTC
TRBV5-1	TRBJ2-1	NA	TRBD2	CASSPPSGGAREQFF	TGCGCCAGCAGCCCCCCCAGCGGGGGGGCGAGGGAGCAGTTCTTC